The 5 T cell receptor beta chains below come from one sample, sequenced in a study of OX40 agonist ivuxolimab in advanced cancers. Measured with immunoSEQ multiplex PCR; TCRdb has only the in-frame clones, and not every one. The table includes 65,000 to 85,000 clones, around 80% detected once. Sequencing used CD4+ or CD8+ T cells sorted from blood, obtained in a trial of the OX40 agonist ivuxolimab. The source of these receptors is an adult with an advanced solid tumor such as melanoma, head and neck, liver or kidney cancer.

The chain combines TRBV9 with TRBJ1-3; D is uncertain. V was trimmed by 0 bases and J by 3 bases, leaving 13 bases between them. Germline V gene data show CDR1 as SGDLS and CDR2 as YYNGEE. The CDR3 is made up of 16 amino acids. The chain's CDR3 is CASSVAAREGGNTIYF. In DNA form, the CDR3 reads TGTGCCAGCAGCGTAGCCGCTAGGGAAGGTGGAAACACCATATATTTT.

This chain joins TRBV9 and TRBJ2-1; 12 bases are shared with TRBD2. This CDR3 region has 17 residues. The V gene's germline CDR1 is SGDLS and CDR2 YYNGEE. Unmatched junction bases numbered 5, after V lost 4 bases and J lost 0 bases. CDR3: CASSPTSGGSSYNEQFF. CDR3 DNA sequence: TGTGCCAGCAGCCCAACTAGCGGGGGGTCCTCCTACAATGAGCAGTTCTTC.

This clone was found a few times. This chain joins TRBV7-2 and TRBJ1-1; 10 bases are a match to TRBD1. Germline CDR1 is SGHTA and CDR2 is FQGNSA. V lost 3 bases to trimming and J lost 5 bases; unmatched junction nucleotides: 3. CDR3 length: 14 residues. The CDR3 DNA reads TGTGCCAGCAGCTTTCGGGACAGGGGTACTGAAGCTTTCTTT. It codes for CASSFRDRGTEAFF.

This chain links TRBV6-5 with TRBJ2-3; D could derive from TRBD1 or TRBD2 (5 bases each). V was clipped by 0 bases and J by 1 base, with 11 bases between them. CDR3 length: 16 residues. Germline CDR1 is MNHEY and CDR2 is SVGAGI. The CDR3 spells CASSYSSGRGTDTQYF. CDR3 nucleotide sequence: TGTGCCAGCAGTTACTCGTCGGGACGGGGCACAGATACGCAGTATTTT.

The CDR3 DNA is TGTGCCAGCAGCTTAGGCCGGTGGGAGCAGTACTTC. Translated, it gives CASSLGRWEQYF. The V gene is TRBV7-2, the J gene TRBJ2-7; D gene ambiguous. Trimming took off 1 base at V and 7 bases at J, with 8 bases between the two ends. CDR3 length equals 12 residues. Germline V CDR1 and CDR2: SGHTA, FQGNSA.